The 23 T cell receptor beta chains below all came from one sample that was sequenced in a study of shared clonotypes between healthy human individuals. Libraries were prepared by immunoSEQ multiplex PCR; TCRdb keeps only in-frame clonotypes and omits some of them. The sample lists about 1.1 million clones, 78% occurring once. What was sequenced was memory CD4+ T cells from PBMCs. Subset defined: CD45RA-negative fraction. All receptors derive from a man between 18 and 35 years old in good health. Some clones in this sample may be carry-over from other donors' samples.

CDR3 in DNA: TGTGCCAGCAGCTCCCAGGGGGGGGCCCTCCACTTT. This sequence encodes CASSSQGGALHF. The V gene is TRBV7-9, the J gene TRBJ1-6, with 7 bases fitting TRBD1. The V segment lost 4 bases and the J segment 14 bases; nucleotides outside the gene matches: 5. CDR1 and CDR2 from the germline V gene are SEHNR and FQNEAQ (reference sequence). The CDR3 is made up of 12 amino acids.

The genes are TRBV10-3 and TRBJ2-5, with a tentative D call TRBD1 (6 bases). The ends were cut back, 5 bases at V and 2 bases at J, with 12 bases in the middle. This CDR3 has 14 residues. Germline CDR1 is ENHRY and CDR2 is SYGVKD. CDR3 bases: TGTGCCATCAGTAACCAGGGGCGTCAAGAGACCCAGTACTTC. It specifies CAISNQGRQETQYF.

This clone was detected once. The chain has TRBV7-3 and TRBJ1-2; D remains ambiguous. V gave up 1 base and J gave up 6 bases, with 27 bases separating them. The germline gives CDR1 SGHTA, CDR2 FQGTGA. This CDR3 region has 19 residues. CDR3 nucleotides: TGTGCCAGCAGCTTAATAGCTGATCGGCTGCCGCGAATGGGAGATGGCTACACCTTC. Translating gives CASSLIADRLPRMGDGYTF.

The CDR3 DNA sequence: TGTGCCAGTAGTACGACTAGCGGGGGGGAAGAGACCCAGTACTTC. This encodes CASSTTSGGEETQYF. This chain joins TRBV19 and TRBJ2-5; 14 nucleotides line up with TRBD2. The CDR3 is made up of 15 amino acids. The V gene end was trimmed by 4 bases and the J gene end by 3 bases; junction bases not matched to a gene: 1. Germline values: CDR1 LNHDA, CDR2 SQIVND (reference sequence).

This clone has ten or more counts. The chain carries TRBV7-3 and TRBJ2-1; D unclear. V was clipped by 2 bases and J by 5 bases, with 7 bases between them. The CDR3 has 13 residues. CDR1 is SGHTA and CDR2 is FQGTGA in the germline V gene. CDR3 loop: CASSLYPNNEQFF. DNA of the CDR3: TGTGCCAGCAGCTTATACCCTAACAATGAGCAGTTCTTC.

J is TRBJ1-5 and V is TRBV30; no definite D call. Germline lookup yields CDR1 GTSNPN and CDR2 SVGIG (reference sequence). This CDR3 has 12 amino acids. The germline V and J ends were trimmed by 1 base and 4 bases, with 5 bases remaining between them. The CDR3 DNA reads as TGTGCCTGGAGTGGAGGGAATCAGCCCCAGCATTTT. Protein product: CAWSGGNQPQHF.

The V gene is TRBV28, the J gene TRBJ2-3; unclear D gene. This CDR3 spans 12 amino acids. Germline CDR1 reads MDHEN; CDR2 reads SYDVKM. V was pared by 5 bases and J by 4 bases, with 7 bases between. The DNA for the CDR3 is TGTGCCAGCAGTCTACGGCCAGATACGCAGTATTTT. Protein product: CASSLRPDTQYF.

This clone occurred a few times. The genes are TRBV2 and TRBJ1-1; 7 bases agree with TRBD1. The CDR3 covers 13 residues. V shed 8 bases and J 1 base; nucleotides not matched to a gene: 4. CDR1 is SNHLY, CDR2 FYNNEI, per germline. CDR3 loop: CASAGQKNTEAFF. CDR3 in DNA: TGTGCCAGCGCGGGACAGAAGAACACTGAAGCTTTCTTT.

This clone has just a few counts. The V gene is TRBV2, the J gene TRBJ2-7; 8 bases line up with TRBD2. Germline lookup yields CDR1 SNHLY and CDR2 FYNNEI. V lost 6 bases to trimming and J lost 2 bases; unmatched junction nucleotides: 9. CDR3 length: 15 amino acids. This CDR3 reads CASSGGVRFTYEQYF. CDR3 sequence (DNA): TGTGCCAGCAGCGGGGGGGTTAGATTCACCTACGAGCAGTACTTC. Together with reference TRBV2 and TRBJ2-7, the CDR3 gives the full variable domain: EPEVTQTPSHQVTQMGQEVILRCVPISNHLYFYWYRQILGQKVEFLVSFYNNEISEKSEIFDDQFSVERPDGSNFTLKIRSTKLEDSAMYFCASSGGVRFTYEQYFGPGTRLTVT.

The chain uses TRBV2 and TRBJ2-1, with 11 positions matching TRBD2. CDR3 length equals 15 residues. Per the germline V gene, CDR1 is SNHLY and CDR2 is FYNNEI. The J segment lost 4 bases and the V segment lost 5 bases, leaving 4 bases of the junction unmatched. CDR3 sequence: CASSYTSGSYNEQFF. The DNA of the CDR3 is TGTGCCAGCAGTTACACTAGCGGGAGTTACAATGAGCAGTTCTTC. Full variable domain (rest looked up from reference TRBV2 and TRBJ2-1): EPEVTQTPSHQVTQMGQEVILRCVPISNHLYFYWYRQILGQKVEFLVSFYNNEISEKSEIFDDQFSVERPDGSNFTLKIRSTKLEDSAMYFCASSYTSGSYNEQFFGPGTRLTVL.

This clone is a singleton in its sample. The chain links TRBV5-1 to TRBJ2-2; D is possibly TRBD2 (6 bases). The length of the CDR3 is 14 residues. Germline V gene sequence: CDR1 SGHRS, CDR2 YFSETQ. V gave up 4 bases and J gave up 6 bases, with 13 bases separating them. CDR3 loop: CASSPHGGPGELFF. CDR3 DNA: TGCGCCAGCAGCCCCCACGGGGGTCCCGGGGAGCTGTTTTTT.

The table lists this clone with a count of one. The chain recombines TRBV30 with TRBJ2-7, with D maybe TRBD2 (6 bases). CDR3 length: 13 residues. Trimming cost V 2 bases and J 2 bases, with 10 bases left between them. Germline CDR1 is GTSNPN and CDR2 is SVGIG (reference sequence). The CDR3 loop reads CAWSSGVTYEQYF. DNA for the CDR3: TGTGCCTGGAGTTCGGGGGTTACCTACGAGCAGTACTTC.

The CDR3 coding sequence is TGTGCCAGCAGGGAAAACACTAACTATGGCTACACCTTC. Protein: CASRENTNYGYTF. The rearrangement links TRBV28 to TRBJ1-2, with no clear D. Germline CDR1 is MDHEN and CDR2 is SYDVKM. The V gene lost 6 bases and the J gene lost 0 bases, with 8 bases spanning the gap. The CDR3 spans 13 residues.

As for this clone: Different DNA sequences within this sample yield the same CDR3. The chain links TRBV18 to TRBJ1-1; D ambiguous. Between the trimmed V and J ends, which lost 5 bases and 0 bases, there was a span of 7 bases. Germline V gene sequence: CDR1 KGHSH, CDR2 LQKENI. The CDR3 is 13 residues long. CDR3 protein: CASSWTVNTEAFF. The CDR3 DNA reads as TGTGCCAGCTCATGGACGGTGAACACTGAAGCTTTCTTT.

The rearrangement links TRBV5-4 to TRBJ2-3; D gene uncertain. This CDR3 has 14 amino acids. The V end lost 1 base, the J end lost 2 bases, and 8 bases lay between the germline ends. Germline assignment: CDR1 SGHNT and CDR2 YYREEE (reference sequence). CDR3 protein: CASSLLDLTDTQYF. The CDR3 DNA is TGTGCCAGCAGCTTGCTCGACCTCACAGATACGCAGTATTTT.

The J gene is TRBJ2-3, the V gene TRBV11-1, with a weak D call TRBD2 (6 bases). The V end was cut by 3 bases, the J end by 1 base, with 8 bases between. Germline V lookup: CDR1 SGHAT, CDR2 FQDESV (reference sequence). CDR3 length equals 14 residues. This CDR3 reads CASSFASGTDTQYF. DNA for the CDR3: TGTGCCAGCAGCTTTGCTAGCGGCACAGATACGCAGTATTTT.

The rearrangement links TRBV28 to TRBJ1-3; a weak D match, TRBD1 (5 bases). Germline V gives CDR1 MDHEN, CDR2 SYDVKM. The CDR3 extends over 15 amino acids. V gave up 3 bases and J gave up 1 base, with 10 bases separating them. In DNA form, the CDR3 reads TGTGCCAGCAGTTTGGGGGGGAAGTCTGGAAACACCATATATTTT. Translation gives CASSLGGKSGNTIYF.

The rearrangement uses TRBV2 and TRBJ2-1, with TRBD2 matching over 10 bases. Trimming took 6 bases from V and 0 from J; bases not matched to a gene: 5. Germline values: CDR1 SNHLY, CDR2 FYNNEI. The CDR3 has 16 amino acids. This CDR3 reads CASRGLAPSSYNEQFF. CDR3 DNA sequence: TGTGCCAGCAGGGGACTAGCGCCCAGCTCCTACAATGAGCAGTTCTTC. Full variable domain (rest looked up from reference TRBV2 and TRBJ2-1): EPEVTQTPSHQVTQMGQEVILRCVPISNHLYFYWYRQILGQKVEFLVSFYNNEISEKSEIFDDQFSVERPDGSNFTLKIRSTKLEDSAMYFCASRGLAPSSYNEQFFGPGTRLTVL.

The chain couples TRBV14 to TRBJ2-3, with D hard to call. Germline loops: CDR1 SGHDN, CDR2 FVKESK. The CDR3 is 15 amino acids. The V end lost 5 bases, the J end lost 0 bases, and 12 bases lay between the germline ends. DNA for the CDR3: TGTGCCAGCAGCTTACACGTCTCTAGCACAGATACGCAGTATTTT. This gives the protein CASSLHVSSTDTQYF. Combining the CDR3 with reference TRBV14 and TRBJ2-3 gives the whole variable domain EAGVTQFPSHSVIEKGQTVTLRCDPISGHDNLYWYRRVMGKEIKFLLHFVKESKQDESGMPNNRFLAERTGGTYSTLKVQPAELEDSGVYFCASSLHVSSTDTQYFGPGTRLTVL.

The chain recombines TRBV6-5 with TRBJ1-1, with a possible D match to TRBD1 (5 bases). V lost 6 bases to trimming and J lost 3 bases, with 17 bases between them. The germline CDR1 and CDR2 sequences are MNHEY and SVGAGI. The CDR3 covers 15 residues. CDR3 sequence reads: CASRRPQGADTEAFF. CDR3 DNA: TGTGCCAGCAGACGCCCTCAGGGAGCGGACACTGAAGCTTTCTTT.

This clone was observed a handful of times. The chain joins TRBV6-1 to TRBJ1-2; TRBD1 aligns across 9 bases. The CDR3 totals 15 residues. V shed 7 bases, J shed 5 bases, and the junction held 11 bases outside the gene matches. Germline CDR1 reads MNHNS; CDR2 reads SASEGT. CDR3 sequence reads: CASKYTGGAEYGYTF. DNA for the CDR3: TGTGCCAGCAAGTATACAGGGGGCGCGGAATATGGCTACACCTTC.

This chain uses TRBV5-4 with TRBJ2-1; D call uncertain. The CDR3 is made up of 11 amino acids. Trimming took off 6 bases at V and 4 bases at J, with 5 bases between the two ends. CDR1 SGHNT and CDR2 YYREEE come from the germline V gene (reference sequence). This CDR3 reads CASTIYNEQFF. The CDR3, as DNA: TGTGCCAGCACTATATACAATGAGCAGTTCTTC.

The rearrangement joins TRBV9 to TRBJ2-1; 8 nucleotides align to TRBD2. The CDR3 consists of 16 residues. In germline, CDR1 is SGDLS, CDR2 YYNGEE. The J segment lost 7 bases and the V segment lost 4 bases, leaving 13 bases of the junction unmatched. CDR3 residues: CASSFVAGTRWNEQFF. The CDR3 DNA is TGTGCCAGCAGCTTTGTAGCGGGAACCCGTTGGAATGAGCAGTTCTTC.